This T cell receptor beta chain appears in the sequencing data of a study of shared clonotypes between healthy human individuals (dated by TCRdb to 2020 to 2022). For context, the study as a whole: The cohort comprised two women and a few men aged 18 to 49 years. Different laboratories and diverse techniques were used to prepare libraries and sequence TCR repertoires, to increase sequencing depth and limit assay-specific biases. To estimate repertoire size and how much clonotype sharing occurs between individuals, the study deeply sequenced the blood TCR repertoires of roughly 5 healthy adults. Per donor, three plates each were used for CD4 naive and CD4 memory, two for CD8 naive, and one for CD8 memory. Leukapheresis yielded between about 0.94 and 10 billion PBMCs per donor. Summary of the overall study and its limitations: When a handful of donors were compared, the shared fraction of clonotypes was about 5% for naive CD4, less than 4% for naive CD8, 2.3% for memory CD4, and less than 0.5% for memory CD8. Higher generation probabilities were observed for clonotypes shared by all four sorted-subset donors than for non-shared clonotypes. Rarefaction of sorted-subset datasets indicated incomplete sequencing despite the large sequencing depth. Larger estimated clonotype richness was generally found for naive subsets than for memory subsets. The genetic and exposure-history diversity represented was limited by the small number of donors. Sampling was limited to blood, and TCR repertoires in tissue likely differ from TCR repertoires in blood. Based on pairwise subsampling, the degree of clonotype sharing among donors was expected to be affected by sequencing depth.

Using the deep immunoSEQ assay, TCR CDR3 regions were amplified from genomic DNA by multiplex PCR. Extracted genomic DNA from each cell subset was spread evenly across all wells of several immunoSEQ 96-well plates, with each plate serving as a replicate. For sorted subsets, approximately 210 ng of genomic DNA, equivalent to 25,000 to 35,000 T cell genomes, went into each replicate PCR. Purified libraries were quantified with a Qubit 3.0 fluorometer, sized on a Bioanalyzer 2100, and re-quantified with the KAPA Library Quantification kit. Every immunoSEQ 96-well plate was sequenced on a separate single-read 150-cycle Illumina NextSeq 550 flow cell. On the study's bioinformatics: Because the immunoSEQ output included only junctional sequences and no quality scores, the filtering could not be the same as the filtering used for full-length reads. To assign V/J genes and CDR3, sequences were annotated against IMGT germline references using PyIR, a Python wrapper for IgBLAST v1.9. Reads were filtered out if the reads had weak V/J assignments (E-value above 1e-6), no CDR3, stop codons, out-of-frame junctions, or ambiguous translated residues. V3J clonotypes were defined by identical inferred V gene, J gene, and CDR3 amino acid sequence. Percentage overlap between repertoires was calculated by dividing the number of shared unique clonotypes by the size of the smaller repertoire. RTK rarefaction, the Chao1 estimator, and Recon v2.1 estimates of unobserved clonotypes were used to assess repertoire richness. Generation probabilities for all TCRbeta clonotypes obtained by the gDNA method from a handful of donors were computed using OLGA. Held by TCRdb, this immuneACCESS table contains in-frame sequences only and omits some clones. Under half of the omission traces to an unresolved V gene where checked; the cause of the rest is unknown. V and J calls and clone size are given by that table; D and trimming were obtained from the DNA. The sample profile shows some 2,500,000 clones; around 90% of them were found once. Together, the top ten hold around 0.38% of the sample.

The donors were healthy, HIV-negative adults with no recently reported acute infections or vaccinations. Only Caucasian adults living in Nashville, Tennessee, USA were represented among the donors. CD4+ T cells were enriched through magnetic negative selection, after which naive cells were positively selected on CD45RA and the remaining negative fraction served as the memory subset. Blood was obtained by leukapheresis, after which PBMCs were separated by Ficoll-Histopaque density gradient centrifugation and cryopreserved in liquid nitrogen vapor phase. Purity and quantity of every magnetically sorted T cell population were checked by analytical flow cytometry. Genomic DNA was isolated from each sorted fraction and quantified by UV absorbance on a Nanodrop 2000c. V loses 7 bases of germline sequence and J loses 1 base, and the interval between the two ends is 4 bases. Measured from the cysteine to the phenylalanine, the CDR3 is 11 residues long. Just the 33-base CDR3 DNA is kept, in frame starting at base 1. Taken from the germline V gene (reference sequence), the CDR1 and CDR2 loops are LNHNV and YYDKDF.

To note about this clone: Its cognate antigen has yet to be identified. No base quality values were provided; no much bigger clone lies one nucleotide off.

Recombination joined TRBV15 with TRBJ1-1, with no confidently assigned D gene. The receptor's source is a man aged 18 to 30 in good health. Some clones in this sample may be carry-over from other donors' samples. Sequencing was done on a sample of naive CD4+ T cells from PBMCs. The cell subset or site label here, explained by the study, means: CD45RA+ positively selected. The sequence in DNA is TGTGCCACCAATGGGAACACTGAAGCTTTCTTT. The translation is CATNGNTEAFF.